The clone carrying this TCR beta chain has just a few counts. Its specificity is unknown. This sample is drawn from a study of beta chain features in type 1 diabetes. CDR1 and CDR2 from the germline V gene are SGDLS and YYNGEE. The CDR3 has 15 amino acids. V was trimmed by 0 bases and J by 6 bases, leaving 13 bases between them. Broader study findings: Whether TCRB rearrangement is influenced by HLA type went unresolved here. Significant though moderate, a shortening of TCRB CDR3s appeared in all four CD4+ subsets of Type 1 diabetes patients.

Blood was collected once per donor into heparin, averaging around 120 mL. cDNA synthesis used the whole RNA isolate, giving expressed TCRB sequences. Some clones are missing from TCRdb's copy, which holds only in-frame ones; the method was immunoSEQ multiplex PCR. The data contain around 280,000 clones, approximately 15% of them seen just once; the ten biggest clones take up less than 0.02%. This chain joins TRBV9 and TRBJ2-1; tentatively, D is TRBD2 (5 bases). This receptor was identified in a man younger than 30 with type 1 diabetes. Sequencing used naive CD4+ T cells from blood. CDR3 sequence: CASSVGGLLSNEQFF. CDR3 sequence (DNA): TGTGCCAGCAGCGTAGGCGGGCTACTCTCCAATGAGCAGTTCTTC.